This T cell receptor (beta chain) is drawn from a study of blood T cell repertoires in COVID-19. TCRdb keeps only in-frame clones here, not all; method: immunoSEQ multiplex PCR. The profile shows about 200,000 clones, 80% to 85% of them singletons. Cohort 3 donors counted as recovered after two negative PCRs, clearance, or resolved symptoms. The CDR3 runs 14 residues. J gave up 5 bases and V 4 bases, and 7 bases lay outside the gene matches. CDR1 is MDHEN and CDR2 is SYDVKM in the germline V gene. The TCR was taken from a man in his forties who had recovered from COVID-19. Sequencing was done on a sample of PBMCs or T cells enriched from blood (not recorded which). The rearrangement joins TRBV28 to TRBJ2-5; 7 bases are a match to TRBD1. CDR3 sequence: CASSSRPGQETQYF. CDR3 sequence (DNA): TGTGCCAGCAGTTCCCGACCGGGACAGGAGACCCAGTACTTC. The full variable domain, its missing parts supplied by reference TRBV28 and TRBJ2-5, is DVKVTQSSRYLVKRTGEKVFLECVQDMDHENMFWYRQDPGLGLRLIYFSYDVKMKEKGDIPEGYSVSREKKERFSLILESASTNQTSMYLCASSSRPGQETQYFGPGTRLLVL.